These 2 T cell receptor beta chains share one sample of origin, sequenced in a study of cytomegalovirus exposure and HLA in healthy donors. 13 Jbeta primers and 60 Vbeta primers were used for the PCR. Sequencing was performed with immunoSEQ multiplex PCR; in TCRdb, only in-frame clones are kept and a portion is missing. Among 150,000 to 200,000 clones, around 79% were seen once, and the ten largest hold 6% to 7%. Specimen: PBMCs. All receptors come from a man in his forties or fifties in good health and CMV-seropositive.

The chain joins TRBV4-1 to TRBJ2-2; D possibly corresponds to TRBD1 (6 bases). The CDR3 totals 13 residues. V lost 4 bases to trimming and J lost 7 bases, with 10 bases between them. Germline V lookup: CDR1 MGHRA, CDR2 YSYEKL. CDR3 region: CASSRTTGGELFF. The CDR3 region has the DNA TGCGCCAGCAGCCGAACGACAGGCGGGGAGCTGTTTTTT.

This chain joins TRBV11-2 and TRBJ2-7; 8 bases match TRBD1. The germline V gene encodes CDR1 SGHAT and CDR2 FQNNGV. V lost 0 bases to trimming and J lost 2 bases; unmatched junction nucleotides: 9. The CDR3 covers 17 residues. This CDR3 is CASSLDRYRGAAYEQYF. The CDR3, as DNA: TGTGCCAGCAGCTTAGATCGGTACAGGGGGGCGGCCTACGAGCAGTACTTC.